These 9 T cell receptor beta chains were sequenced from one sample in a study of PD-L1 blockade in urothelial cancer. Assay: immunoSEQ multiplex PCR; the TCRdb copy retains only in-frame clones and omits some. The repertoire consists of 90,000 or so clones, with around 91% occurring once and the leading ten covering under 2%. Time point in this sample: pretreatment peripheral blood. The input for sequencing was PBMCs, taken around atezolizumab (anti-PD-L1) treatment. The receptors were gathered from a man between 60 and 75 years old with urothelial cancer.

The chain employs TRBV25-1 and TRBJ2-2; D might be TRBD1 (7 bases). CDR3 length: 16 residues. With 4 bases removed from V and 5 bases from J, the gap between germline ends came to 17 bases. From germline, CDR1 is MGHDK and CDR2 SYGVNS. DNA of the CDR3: TGTGCCAGCAGTGTTGTCGGGGCAGGGGGGACCGGGGAGCTGTTTTTT. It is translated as CASSVVGAGGTGELFF.

This chain's CDR3 is CASSAGGLGGTDTQYF. CDR3 DNA: TGCGCCAGCAGCGCGGGGGGGCTCGGGGGCACAGATACGCAGTATTTT. This rearrangement joins TRBV5-1 to TRBJ2-3, with 9 nucleotides matching TRBD2. The CDR3 is made up of 16 amino acids. Germline V CDR1 and CDR2: SGHRS, YFSETQ. The V and J ends lost 4 bases and 1 base, in that order; junction bases with no gene match: 7.

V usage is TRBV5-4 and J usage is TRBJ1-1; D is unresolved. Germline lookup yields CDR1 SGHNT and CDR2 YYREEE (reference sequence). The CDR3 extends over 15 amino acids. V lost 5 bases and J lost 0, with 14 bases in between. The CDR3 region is CASSRSGSLNTEAFF. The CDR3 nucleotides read TGTGCCAGCAGTAGGTCGGGGAGTCTGAACACTGAAGCTTTCTTT.

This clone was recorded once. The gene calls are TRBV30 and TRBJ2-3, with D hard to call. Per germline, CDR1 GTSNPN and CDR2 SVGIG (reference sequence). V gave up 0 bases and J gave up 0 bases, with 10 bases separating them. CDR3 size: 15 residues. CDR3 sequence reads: CAWSVGLLSTDTQYF. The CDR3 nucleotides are TGTGCCTGGAGTGTGGGCCTTTTGAGCACAGATACGCAGTATTTT.

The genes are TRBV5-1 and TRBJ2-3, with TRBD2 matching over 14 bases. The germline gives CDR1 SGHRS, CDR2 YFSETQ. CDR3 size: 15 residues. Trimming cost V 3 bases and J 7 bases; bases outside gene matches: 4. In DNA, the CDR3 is TGCGCCAGCAGCTCCGGGACTAGCGGGAGTTATACGCAGTATTTT. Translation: CASSSGTSGSYTQYF.

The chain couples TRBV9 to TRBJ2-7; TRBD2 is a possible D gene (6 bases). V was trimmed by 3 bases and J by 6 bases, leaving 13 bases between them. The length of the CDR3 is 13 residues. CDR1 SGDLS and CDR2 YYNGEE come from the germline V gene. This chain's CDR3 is CASSDGLLGEQYF. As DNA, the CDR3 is TGTGCCAGCAGCGACGGACTATTAGGCGAGCAGTACTTC.

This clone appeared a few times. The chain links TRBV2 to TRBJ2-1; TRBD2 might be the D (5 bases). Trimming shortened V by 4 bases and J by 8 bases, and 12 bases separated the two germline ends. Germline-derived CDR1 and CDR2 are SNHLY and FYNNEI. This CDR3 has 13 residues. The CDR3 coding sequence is TGTGCCAGCAGTGGGTGGACCGGGGATGAGCAGTTCTTC. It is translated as CASSGWTGDEQFF.

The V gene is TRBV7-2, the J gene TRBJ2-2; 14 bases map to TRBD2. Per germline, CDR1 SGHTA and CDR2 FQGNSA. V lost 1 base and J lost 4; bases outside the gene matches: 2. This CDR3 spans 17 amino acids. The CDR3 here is CASSLGLAGGSTGELFF. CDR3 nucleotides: TGTGCCAGCAGCTTAGGACTAGCGGGGGGGAGCACCGGGGAGCTGTTTTTT.

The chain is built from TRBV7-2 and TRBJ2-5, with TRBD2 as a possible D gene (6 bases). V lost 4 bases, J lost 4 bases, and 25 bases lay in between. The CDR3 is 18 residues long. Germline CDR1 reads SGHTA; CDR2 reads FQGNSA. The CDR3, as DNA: TGTGCCAGCAGCTCTTTCCCTAGGTACGGAGGGCCGGCAGAGACCCAGTACTTC. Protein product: CASSSFPRYGGPAETQYF. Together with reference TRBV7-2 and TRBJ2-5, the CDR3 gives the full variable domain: GAGVSQSPSNKVTEKGKDVELRCDPISGHTALYWYRQSLGQGLEFLIYFQGNSAPDKSGLPSDRFSAERTGGSVSTLTIQRTQQEDSAVYLCASSSFPRYGGPAETQYFGPGTRLLVL.